This TCR beta chain was identified during a study of response to subunit inactivated influenza vaccine. Overall study results and limits: New T cells are recruited in small numbers by each seasonal influenza vaccination, according to the authors' suggestion.

CDR3 length equals 13 residues. Germline V lookup: CDR1 KGHSY, CDR2 FQNENV. V was cut by 7 bases and J by 8 bases, with 15 bases left in between. TCRdb independently ran MiXCR on the RT-PCR reads; one entry per CDR3 protein. The sample carries approximately 160,000 distinct CDR3 sequences, roughly a tenth recorded once. There are a few counts of this clonotype. No antigen is known for it. The TCR originated in a man aged 50 to 69 who received an inactivated influenza vaccine. The material was CD8+ T cells sorted from PBMCs, obtained approximately 25 months after vaccination. This sequence joins TRBV16 and TRBJ2-1; possibly TRBD2 for D (6 bases). The CDR3, as DNA: TGTGCCAGCACCTTCGGACTACGGTATGAGCAGTTCTTC. Its translation is CASTFGLRYEQFF. The whole variable domain, remainder taken from reference TRBV16 and TRBJ2-1, is GEEVAQTPKHLVRGEGQKAKLYCAPIKGHSYVFWYQQVLKNEFKFLISFQNENVFDETGMPKERFSAKCLPNSPCSLEIQATKLEDSAVYFCASTFGLRYEQFFGPGTRLTVL.